Presented here are 15 T cell receptor beta chains from one specimen sequenced in a study of OX40 agonist ivuxolimab in advanced cancers. The protocol was immunoSEQ multiplex PCR, while the TCRdb copy is restricted to in-frame clones and leaves out a portion. The sample yields some 35,000 clones, roughly 89% seen once. Sample: CD4+ or CD8+ T cells sorted from blood, taken in a trial of the OX40 agonist ivuxolimab. The receptors derive from an adult with an advanced solid tumor such as melanoma, head and neck, liver or kidney cancer.

The V call is TRBV6-1, the J call TRBJ2-5; unclear D gene. The DNA end lines up better with TRBJ2-7; the J call may be wrong. CDR1 and CDR2 (germline): MNHNS, SASEGT. This CDR3 spans 14 amino acids. The CDR3 region is CASSERYDSYEQYF. In nucleotides, the CDR3 is TGTGCCAGCAGTGAAAGGTATGACTCCTACGAGCAGTACTTC.

The V gene is TRBV19, the J gene TRBJ2-7; TRBD1 is a possible D gene (5 bases). V lost 5 bases and J 1 base, leaving 15 bases between the germline ends. The CDR3 length is 15 residues. Looked up from germline, CDR1 is LNHDA and CDR2 is SQIVND (reference sequence). The CDR3 DNA follows: TGTGCCAGTAGTGTCCAGGGAAGTCGTTCCTACGAGCAGTACTTC. Amino acid sequence: CASSVQGSRSYEQYF.

The chain uses TRBV7-2 and TRBJ2-7, with D perhaps assigned TRBD1 or TRBD2 (5 bases each). Trimming pared 5 bases from V and 5 bases from J, leaving 10 bases between. The CDR3 runs 12 residues. CDR1 SGHTA and CDR2 FQGNSA come from the germline V gene. The CDR3 DNA follows: TGTGCCAGCAGCCCGAGGGGAGACGAGCAGTACTTC. Amino acid sequence: CASSPRGDEQYF.

This clone was counted a few times. Other DNA sequences in this specimen translate into the identical CDR3. The chain couples TRBV19 to TRBJ2-7; TRBD1 or TRBD2 may be the D gene (5 bases each). CDR1 and CDR2 (germline): LNHDA, SQIVND (reference sequence). This CDR3 contains 15 residues. Trimming pared 1 base from V and 3 bases from J, leaving 13 bases between. CDR3 loop: CASSIATGTDYEQYF. CDR3 DNA sequence: TGTGCCAGTAGTATAGCTACCGGGACGGACTACGAGCAGTACTTC. The full variable domain, in which reference TRBV19 and TRBJ2-7 provide the parts outside the CDR3, is DGGITQSPKYLFRKEGQNVTLSCEQNLNHDAMYWYRQDPGQGLRLIYYSQIVNDFQKGDIAEGYSVSREKKESFPLTVTSAQKNPTAFYLCASSIATGTDYEQYFGPGTRLTVT.

The V call is TRBV10-3, the J call TRBJ2-3; D gene ambiguous. The CDR3 contains 14 residues. Between the trimmed V and J ends, which lost 7 bases and 0 bases, there was a span of 11 bases. The germline gives CDR1 ENHRY, CDR2 SYGVKD. DNA of the CDR3: TGTGCCATCACGGAGCGCCCAAGCACAGATACGCAGTATTTT. Encoded protein: CAITERPSTDTQYF.

This chain uses TRBV29-1 with TRBJ2-4; 7 bases match TRBD1. From germline, CDR1 is SQVTM and CDR2 ANQGSEA. The CDR3 sequence is 14 residues long. The trim removed 4 bases at V and 7 bases at J, leaving 10 bases unmatched. The CDR3 reads CSVGGAGGRNIQYF. DNA for the CDR3: TGCAGCGTTGGGGGTGCAGGGGGAAGGAACATTCAGTACTTC.

The rearrangement uses TRBV12-2 and TRBJ2-7; TRBD2, the table's D call, lacks a check against the DNA. TRBV12-2 is a documented pseudogene. The CDR3 is 16 amino acids. CDR3 nucleotides: TGTGCAAGTCGCCTGGGACTAGCGGGAGACCGATACGAGCAGTACTTC. This translates into CASRLGLAGDRYEQYF.

The chain employs TRBV19 and TRBJ2-5; either TRBD1 or TRBD2 may supply D (6 bases each). V was clipped by 4 bases and J by 2 bases, with 20 bases between them. This CDR3 has 17 residues. Germline V gene lookup returns CDR1 LNHDA and CDR2 SQIVND (reference sequence). The CDR3 DNA is TGTGCCAGTAGTAGTTTCGGGGGTGGGACATTTCAAGAGACCCAGTACTTC. This translates into CASSSFGGGTFQETQYF. The full variable domain, completed using reference TRBV19 and TRBJ2-5, is DGGITQSPKYLFRKEGQNVTLSCEQNLNHDAMYWYRQDPGQGLRLIYYSQIVNDFQKGDIAEGYSVSREKKESFPLTVTSAQKNPTAFYLCASSSFGGGTFQETQYFGPGTRLLVL.

The CDR3 spells CASRRTGTPYEQYF. The CDR3 nucleotides read TGTGCCAGCAGGCGAACCGGGACACCGTACGAGCAGTACTTC. This chain uses TRBV28 with TRBJ2-7; D possibly corresponds to TRBD1 (6 bases). Per the germline V gene, CDR1 is MDHEN and CDR2 is SYDVKM. V was trimmed by 6 bases and J by 4 bases, leaving 16 bases between them. This CDR3 comprises 14 residues.

V usage is TRBV7-3 and J usage is TRBJ2-1; D may be TRBD1 or TRBD2 (5 bases each). This CDR3 is 17 amino acids long. The ends were cut back, 3 bases at V and 2 bases at J, with 17 bases in the middle. Germline CDR1 is SGHTA and CDR2 is FQGTGA. The CDR3 sequence is CASSFTGTPGPYNEQFF. Written as DNA, the CDR3 is TGTGCCAGCAGCTTTACCGGGACCCCAGGCCCCTACAATGAGCAGTTCTTC.

This clone was observed a few times. This sequence joins TRBV19 and TRBJ2-7; D is perhaps TRBD2 (6 bases). This CDR3 is 11 amino acids long. The germline V gene encodes CDR1 LNHDA and CDR2 SQIVND (reference sequence). The V gene lost 3 bases and the J gene lost 11 bases, with 11 bases spanning the gap. CDR3 nucleotides: TGTGCCAGTAGTATGGGCCTAGCGAAGTACTTC. Amino acid sequence: CASSMGLAKYF.

The rearrangement joins TRBV11-3 to TRBJ1-6, with D perhaps matching TRBD1 (6 bases). CDR1 and CDR2 (germline): SGHNT, YENEEA. The CDR3 covers 14 residues. The V and J ends lost 2 bases and 9 bases respectively, with 11 bases between them. Here the CDR3 DNA reads TGTGCCAGCAGCTTAACTGGGGGCGGTTCACCCCTCCACTTT. Its translation is CASSLTGGGSPLHF.

The chain recombines TRBV7-2 with TRBJ2-7; 11 nucleotides match TRBD1. Germline V gene lookup returns CDR1 SGHTA and CDR2 FQGNSA. V dropped 4 bases and J dropped 3; count of bases not matched to a gene: 8. The CDR3 extends over 16 amino acids. CDR3 residues: CASSSPGQGGIYEQYF. CDR3 nucleotide sequence: TGTGCCAGCAGCTCACCGGGACAGGGGGGTATCTACGAGCAGTACTTC. The full variable domain, its missing parts supplied by reference TRBV7-2 and TRBJ2-7, is GAGVSQSPSNKVTEKGKDVELRCDPISGHTALYWYRQSLGQGLEFLIYFQGNSAPDKSGLPSDRFSAERTGGSVSTLTIQRTQQEDSAVYLCASSSPGQGGIYEQYFGPGTRLTVT.

The genes are TRBV5-1 and TRBJ2-7, with 9 nucleotides matching TRBD1. Germline V gene lookup returns CDR1 SGHRS and CDR2 YFSETQ. The CDR3 has 14 residues. After removal of 6 bases from V and 5 bases from J, the junction contained 9 bases not matched to a gene. CDR3 DNA sequence: TGCGCCAGCACCCCGCAGACAGGGGGTGACGAGCAGTACTTC. It is translated as CASTPQTGGDEQYF.

The rearrangement joins TRBV6-6 to TRBJ1-3, with 11 bases aligning to TRBD1. The CDR3 sequence is 15 residues long. V was clipped by 4 bases and J by 4 bases; unmatched bases: 3. Germline CDR1 and CDR2: MNHNY and SVGAGI (reference sequence). The DNA for the CDR3 is TGTGCCAGCAGTTCGGGACAGGGGGGCGGAAACACCATATATTTT. Translation: CASSSGQGGGNTIYF.